A single sample gave rise to the 28 T cell receptor beta chains below, sequenced in a study of shared clonotypes between healthy human individuals. Clones were read by immunoSEQ multiplex PCR, and TCRdb kept only the in-frame ones, dropping some. Of roughly 2 million clones listed, 90% to 95% were seen once; the top ten hold more than 0.1%. Material for sequencing was naive CD4+ T cells sorted from blood. Regarding subset: CD45RA+ positively selected. All receptors derive from a man younger than 35 in good health.

A word on this clone: Different DNA sequences within this sample yield the same CDR3. The gene calls are TRBV6-5 and TRBJ1-4; possible D gene TRBD1, 6 bases. From germline, CDR1 is MNHEY and CDR2 SVGAGI. Trimming removed 6 bases at V and 0 bases at J, with 11 bases between. The length of the CDR3 is 15 residues. The CDR3 DNA is TGTGCCAGCAGCCGTGGGACACCAACTAATGAAAAACTGTTTTTT. Residues: CASSRGTPTNEKLFF.

The chain links TRBV28 to TRBJ2-5, with a tentative D call TRBD2 (6 bases). With 3 bases removed from V and 6 bases from J, the gap between germline ends came to 20 bases. Germline assignment: CDR1 MDHEN and CDR2 SYDVKM. The CDR3 extends over 16 amino acids. CDR3 sequence: CASSFMEGRSRKTQYF. The DNA of the CDR3 is TGTGCCAGCAGTTTTATGGAGGGAAGGTCCAGAAAGACCCAGTACTTC.

The chain links TRBV18 to TRBJ1-5; TRBD1 might be the D (5 bases). Germline V gene sequence: CDR1 KGHSH, CDR2 LQKENI. V was clipped by 6 bases and J by 1 base, with 13 bases between them. The CDR3 covers 15 residues. CDR3 in DNA: TGTGCCAGCTCTCCCGTGGGGCAGAGCAATCAGCCCCAGCATTTT. Its protein product is CASSPVGQSNQPQHF.

The chain recombines TRBV6-5 with TRBJ1-1; 8 nucleotides agree with TRBD1. V lost 6 bases to trimming and J lost 0 bases; unmatched junction nucleotides: 3. Germline CDR1 is MNHEY and CDR2 is SVGAGI. CDR3 length equals 14 residues. CDR3 sequence reads: CASRWTGLNTEAFF. The CDR3 coding sequence is TGTGCCAGCAGATGGACAGGGCTGAACACTGAAGCTTTCTTT.

A few counts support this clone. This chain connects TRBV27 to TRBJ2-2; unclear D gene. Germline CDR1 MNHEY, CDR2 SMNVEV (reference sequence). The CDR3 length is 15 residues. V dropped 8 bases and J dropped 0 bases, with 13 bases sitting between them. The CDR3 protein is CASRPGSANTGELFF. Here the CDR3 DNA reads TGTGCCAGCCGACCTGGGTCCGCGAACACCGGGGAGCTGTTTTTT.

The CDR3 nucleotides read TGCGCCAGCAGTAAGGACCTGTCTGGCTACACCTTC. Amino acid sequence: CASSKDLSGYTF. The V call is TRBV10-1, the J call TRBJ1-2; D gene uncertain. Per the germline V gene, CDR1 is WNHNN and CDR2 is SYGVQD (reference sequence). With 5 bases removed from V and 7 bases from J, the gap between germline ends came to 11 bases. This CDR3 has 12 residues.

This chain joins TRBV12-5 and TRBJ1-1; TRBD1 is a possible D gene (5 bases). Trimming took 5 bases from V and 4 from J, leaving 20 bases between them. This CDR3 is built from 16 residues. Germline V gives CDR1 LGHNT, CDR2 FRNRAP. The CDR3 is CASGAPSKGDGTEAFF. The CDR3, as DNA: TGTGCTAGTGGTGCCCCCTCCAAAGGGGACGGCACTGAAGCTTTCTTT.

The rearrangement links TRBV7-9 to TRBJ1-1, with 9 bases identical to TRBD1. CDR1 is SEHNR, CDR2 FQNEAQ, per germline (reference sequence). V gave up 6 bases and J gave up 5 bases; unmatched junction bases: 13. CDR3 length: 16 amino acids. The CDR3 here is CASRLTGGIVRTEAFF. Written as DNA, the CDR3 is TGTGCCAGCAGGCTGACAGGGGGAATCGTGAGGACTGAAGCTTTCTTT.

This clone was counted only a few times. The chain joins TRBV7-9 to TRBJ1-2; no firm D call. V was shortened by 1 base and J by 4 bases, with 16 bases between the two germline ends. CDR1 is SEHNR, CDR2 FQNEAQ, per germline (reference sequence). The CDR3 spans 16 residues. The CDR3 coding sequence is TGTGCCAGCAGCTTAGAGCCACAGCTAACCTTCTATGGCTACACCTTC. Amino acid sequence: CASSLEPQLTFYGYTF. The full variable domain, completed using reference TRBV7-9 and TRBJ1-2, is DTGVSQNPRHKITKRGQNVTFRCDPISEHNRLYWYRQTLGQGPEFLTYFQNEAQLEKSRLLSDRFSAERPKGSFSTLEIQRTEQGDSAMYLCASSLEPQLTFYGYTFGSGTRLTVV.

The rearrangement links TRBV7-9 to TRBJ2-2; D unclear. CDR1 and CDR2 (germline): SEHNR, FQNEAQ (reference sequence). Trimming took 4 bases from V and 0 from J, leaving 6 bases between them. The CDR3 is 14 residues long. The DNA for the CDR3 is TGTGCCAGCAGCTCTTTCGCGAACACCGGGGAGCTGTTTTTT. Amino acid sequence: CASSSFANTGELFF.

This clone has just one count. V usage is TRBV11-2 and J usage is TRBJ1-6, with D tentatively TRBD1 (6 bases). The CDR3 has 15 residues. The V gene lost 5 bases and the J gene lost 7 bases, with 15 bases spanning the gap. Germline V gene data show CDR1 as SGHAT and CDR2 as FQNNGV. CDR3 loop: CASSPPQGVNSPLHF. The CDR3 bases are TGTGCCAGCAGCCCCCCACAGGGAGTAAATTCACCCCTCCACTTT.

The rearrangement uses TRBV4-1 and TRBJ2-3; D ambiguous. Germline values: CDR1 MGHRA, CDR2 YSYEKL. The CDR3 is made up of 16 amino acids. V dropped 0 bases and J dropped 0 bases, with 10 bases sitting between them. The CDR3, as DNA: TGCGCCAGCAGCCAAGAAGAGTACCAGAGCACAGATACGCAGTATTTT. It codes for CASSQEEYQSTDTQYF.

The CDR3: CASSLMGETQYF. In nucleotides, the CDR3 is TGTGCCAGCAGCTTAATGGGAGAGACCCAGTACTTC. The rearrangement uses TRBV7-3 and TRBJ2-5; no clear D gene. CDR3 size: 12 residues. Trimming took off 1 base at V and 4 bases at J, with 4 bases between the two ends. Germline V gene sequence: CDR1 SGHTA, CDR2 FQGTGA.

This clone was detected once. This chain links TRBV7-8 with TRBJ1-1; 8 nucleotides match TRBD1. The CDR3 sequence is 12 residues long. Germline V gene data show CDR1 as SGHVS and CDR2 as FQNEAQ. J was trimmed by 11 bases and V by 11 bases; bases with no gene match: 13. CDR3 nucleotides: TGTGCCTCCGGGCAGGGGGCTGGGGTTGCTTTCTTT. The encoded protein is CASGQGAGVAFF.

The rearrangement links TRBV10-3 to TRBJ2-7; D call uncertain. Germline-derived CDR1 and CDR2 are ENHRY and SYGVKD. This CDR3 region has 14 residues. Deletions cut 2 bases from V and 4 bases from J, with 12 bases between. The CDR3 sequence: CAISEGLVPYEQYF. CDR3 DNA sequence: TGTGCCATCAGTGAGGGGCTTGTACCGTACGAGCAGTACTTC.

This chain uses TRBV5-1 with TRBJ2-5, with D perhaps TRBD2 (7 bases). The germline V gene encodes CDR1 SGHRS and CDR2 YFSETQ. Trimming cost V 4 bases and J 3 bases, with 13 bases left between them. The CDR3 spans 14 residues. For the CDR3, the DNA is TGCGCCAGCAGCGTCCGGGGGGCCGAAGAGACCCAGTACTTC. Its translation is CASSVRGAEETQYF. Complete variable domain (other parts from reference TRBV5-1 and TRBJ2-5): KAGVTQTPRYLIKTRGQQVTLSCSPISGHRSVSWYQQTPGQGLQFLFEYFSETQRNKGNFPGRFSGRQFSNSRSEMNVSTLELGDSALYLCASSVRGAEETQYFGPGTRLLVL.

The chain joins TRBV2 to TRBJ1-6; D gene uncertain. The CDR3 extends over 15 amino acids. V lost 8 bases and J 5 bases, leaving 16 bases between the germline ends. Germline V CDR1 and CDR2: SNHLY, FYNNEI. The CDR3, as DNA: TGTGCCAGCCTTCGGGCCGGCCCAGATAATTCACCCCTCCACTTT. As protein: CASLRAGPDNSPLHF.

This clone appeared a single time. V is TRBV4-1 and J is TRBJ2-7; D gene ambiguous. V was cut by 4 bases and J by 3 bases, with 10 bases left in between. This CDR3 spans 13 amino acids. CDR1 is MGHRA, CDR2 YSYEKL, per germline. The CDR3 coding sequence is TGCGCCAGCAGCCTCCAAAACAACTACGAGCAGTACTTC. Protein sequence: CASSLQNNYEQYF.

The chain couples TRBV11-3 to TRBJ1-4, with D possibly being TRBD1 (5 bases). The germline gives CDR1 SGHNT, CDR2 YENEEA. The CDR3 runs 14 residues. Trimming pared 5 bases from V and 0 bases from J, leaving 7 bases between. For the CDR3, the DNA is TGTGCCAGCAGCAGCAGGGCAACTAATGAAAAACTGTTTTTT. Translating it yields CASSSRATNEKLFF.

The J gene is TRBJ1-6, the V gene TRBV13, with 9 bases fitting TRBD1. CDR1 PRHDT and CDR2 FYEKMQ come from the germline V gene (reference sequence). The CDR3 has 16 amino acids. Trimming cost V 5 bases and J 5 bases; bases outside gene matches: 7. The CDR3 here is CASSPGTGRDNSPLHF. As DNA, the CDR3 is TGTGCCAGCAGCCCCGGGACAGGGAGAGATAATTCACCCCTCCACTTT.

As for this clone: The CDR3 does not end in the conserved phenylalanine or tryptophan, so this is likely a read error. This chain uses TRBV6-6 with TRBJ1-5, with 9 bases lining up with TRBD1. Trimming cost V 6 bases and J 6 bases; bases outside gene matches: 9. The CDR3 is 15 amino acids. CDR1 and CDR2 (germline): MNHNY, SVGAGI (reference sequence). CDR3 nucleotides: TGTGCCAGCAGCAAAACAGGGGGCTCGGGTCAGCCCCAGCATTCT. It specifies CASSKTGGSGQPQHS.

The chain has TRBV10-3 and TRBJ2-2; D gene uncertain. Germline-derived CDR1 and CDR2 are ENHRY and SYGVKD. Trimming took 10 bases from V and 4 from J, leaving 10 bases between them. CDR3 length: 12 amino acids. The CDR3 sequence is CATAGVTGELFF. In DNA form, the CDR3 reads TGTGCCACAGCTGGGGTCACCGGGGAGCTGTTTTTT.

Regarding this clone: The same CDR3 arises from other DNA sequences in this sample as well. This chain joins TRBV15 and TRBJ2-5, with no clear D. This CDR3 spans 12 amino acids. V was clipped by 0 bases and J by 4 bases, with 3 bases between them. CDR1 is LNHNV, CDR2 YYDKDF, per germline (reference sequence). CDR3 DNA: TGTGCCACCAGCAGAGACGGAGAGACCCAGTACTTC. The encoded protein is CATSRDGETQYF.

V and J are TRBV5-6 and TRBJ1-1, with D possibly matching TRBD1 (5 bases). CDR1 and CDR2 (germline): SGHDT, YYEEEE. The CDR3 totals 16 residues. V gave up 0 bases and J gave up 0 bases, with 12 bases separating them. The CDR3 DNA is TGTGCCAGCAGCTTGGACAGGAGGCCTTTGAACACTGAAGCTTTCTTT. Its translation is CASSLDRRPLNTEAFF.

The CDR3 sequence is CASSTEKTQYF. CDR3 nucleotides: TGTGCCAGCAGCACCGAGAAGACCCAGTACTTC. V and J are TRBV6-5 and TRBJ2-5, with D unresolved. CDR1 MNHEY and CDR2 SVGAGI come from the germline V gene. Trimming left V 6 bases short and J 6 bases short, with 8 bases between. CDR3 length: 11 residues.

The rearrangement links TRBV5-1 to TRBJ2-1, with TRBD2 matching 10 bases. V was pared by 4 bases and J by 6 bases, with 4 bases of the junction left unmatched. The CDR3 length is 14 residues. Germline V CDR1 and CDR2: SGHRS, YFSETQ. The CDR3, as DNA: TGCGCCAGCAGCCCCAGCGGGGGGGGCAATGAGCAGTTCTTC. This gives the protein CASSPSGGGNEQFF.

The chain recombines TRBV28 with TRBJ2-7, with unresolved D. CDR3 length equals 15 residues. Germline values: CDR1 MDHEN, CDR2 SYDVKM. Trimming shortened V by 2 bases and J by 3 bases, and 14 bases separated the two germline ends. CDR3 coding DNA: TGTGCCAGCAGTTTAATTGGCGGAGCCCGCTACGAGCAGTACTTC. Amino acid sequence: CASSLIGGARYEQYF.

The chain has TRBV6-1 and TRBJ1-3, with TRBD1 as a possible D gene (6 bases). CDR3 length equals 14 residues. Germline V lookup: CDR1 MNHNS, CDR2 SASEGT. The V and J ends lost 6 bases and 3 bases respectively, with 12 bases between them. The CDR3 DNA reads TGTGCCAGCAGGAGAGGGGGTCTTGGAAACACCATATATTTT. Its translation: CASRRGGLGNTIYF.